The present TCR beta chain was sequenced within a study of T cells in localized non-small cell lung cancer (dated by TCRdb to the early 2020s). Notes on the research overall: The study analyzed T cell repertoires of hundreds of early-stage NSCLC patients, comparing tumors and uninvolved tumor-adjacent lungs. The cohort consisted of approximately 220 treatment-naive NSCLC patients whose localized lung tumors had been resected. Of the NSCLC patients, 129 were male and approximately 100 were female, and the mean age was approximately 66 years.

TCR beta CDR3 regions were sequenced from DNA using the immunoSEQ Assay. The authors' analysis ran thus. T cell density was computed as TCR beta template counts normalized to usable DNA estimated by amplifying housekeeping genes. The preseqR package was used to estimate richness by extrapolating to 400,000 templates for PBMC samples and to 120,000 templates for tissue samples. Clonality was defined as one minus Pielou's evenness. Differential abundance testing on productive amino-acid clonotypes, with a minimum total count of 5 and an alpha of 0.1, was used to identify tissue-enriched TCRs. The Jaccard Index and the Morisita Overlap Index were used to quantify repertoire overlap between compartments. GLIPH grouped TCR beta CDR3s together with public tetramer-defined viral CDR3s, and a viral motif had to include at least three viral sequences and also show V-gene enrichment. TCRdb took this table from immuneACCESS and kept in-frame rearrangements with V and J called. Such tables lack part of the clones; where checked against another copy, unresolved V genes explain under half of the gap, and the rest is unexplained. The V and J calls and clone size are taken from that table; D and trimming were inferred from the DNA. The sample contains some 29,000 clones, roughly 89% of them found a single time. The ten largest clonotypes hold approximately 3% of the sample.

At diagnosis, peripheral blood, uninvolved tumor-adjacent lung and tumor were collected and stored as a combination of fresh-frozen and FFPE material. For TCR repertoire profiling, blood samples were analyzed in the form of peripheral blood mononuclear cells. General findings and caveats noted by the study authors: A median of roughly 60 of the top 100 tumor clones turned up in the paired uninvolved adjacent lung, and fewer than 35 of those clones also ranked among the top 100 of that same adjacent lung. Since the design was exploratory, TCR variables were selected using unadjusted p-values with no false-discovery rate correction. Multi-region tumor sequencing was not performed, so intratumor heterogeneity could not be excluded. Uninvolved tumor-adjacent lung showed the highest T cell clonality, higher than tumor, which suggests more focused antigenic responses in the uninvolved tumor-adjacent lung. Longer overall survival was associated with higher blood T cell density, whereas shorter survival was associated with higher adjacent-lung clonality.

A note on this clone: Its antigen specificity is not known. No base quality values were provided; no much bigger clone lies one nucleotide off.

The receptor was isolated from a woman aged 18-55 years with stage I lung adenocarcinoma. The sequences come from peripheral blood, collected before any cancer treatment.

The CDR3 sequence is CASRVGDMRAYEQYF. The nucleotide sequence is TGTGCCAGCAGGGTCGGGGATATGCGAGCCTACGAGCAGTACTTC. The sequence is built from TRBV6-1 and TRBJ2-7, and possibly TRBD2, on 5 matching bases. V is reduced by 6 bases and J by 2 bases, leaving a spacing of 17 bases between them. The germline V gene provides CDR1 MNHNS and CDR2 SASEGT. The CDR3 runs 15 residues from the cysteine to the phenylalanine. Of all the DNA, just the CDR3 is kept, 45 bases in frame from base 1.